This T cell receptor (beta chain) is from a study of post-analysis software for immune sequencing data. Overall study: Included among the disease courses, which were recorded for the cohort, were relapsing-remitting, secondary progressive and progressive-relapsing multiple sclerosis.

From germline, CDR1 is SEHNR and CDR2 FQNEAQ (reference sequence). The CDR3 is 15 residues long. The germline V and J ends were trimmed by 5 bases and 4 bases, with 18 bases remaining between them. Study observations and caveats: When compared against controls, multiple sclerosis patients showed significantly lower normalized Chao1 diversity. In patients, TRBV5-6, TRBV5-1 and TRBV20-1 belonged to five TRBV segments found more frequently than in controls. Samples prepared in the same batch strongly co-clustered by F measure.

cDNA libraries of TCR beta carried unique molecular identifiers. MiXCR, run by TCRdb on the PCR reads, gives a single entry per CDR3 protein. The sample lists hundreds of thousands of distinct CDR3 sequences; roughly 27% were seen once. This clonotype was detected once. As yet, its antigen is unknown. This clonotype originated in a girl aged 5 to 17 with multiple sclerosis. This chain connects TRBV7-9 to TRBJ2-7; D perhaps matches TRBD1 (6 bases). The specimen sequenced was blood. The CDR3 bases are TGTGCCAGCAGCAGTGGGGGCGTGGTATGGTACGAGCAGTACTTC. Its protein is CASSSGGVVWYEQYF.